This T cell receptor (beta chain) was obtained from a study of metastatic and nonmetastatic thyroid tumors. About the study: Repertoires of blood and of tissue (tumor or nodule) from malignant and benign thyroid patients were compared.

In this sample, this clone is medium-sized. From the PCR reads, TCRdb re-called clones with MiXCR. Among approximately 15,000 clones listed, roughly 23% were seen once. There were no patients who had received any treatment before thyroid surgery. The V gene's germline CDR1 is MGHDK and CDR2 SYGVNS. The length of the CDR3 is 17 residues. V was clipped by 2 bases and J by 7 bases; unmatched bases: 12. V is TRBV25-1 and J is TRBJ2-5, with 11 bases identical to TRBD2. The clonotype originates from a female donor with papillary thyroid cancer or a benign thyroid nodule (not recorded which). Some clones in this sample may be carry-over from other donors' samples. Sequencing was done on a sample of tumor tissue. The CDR3 sequence is CASSEVGASGRRWTQYF. The CDR3 DNA is TGTGCCAGCAGTGAAGTAGGGGCTAGCGGGAGGAGGTGGACCCAGTACTTC.